This is a list of T cell receptor beta chains from one sample in a study of blood T cell repertoires in COVID-19. Profiling relied on immunoSEQ multiplex PCR, and the TCRdb table lists in-frame clones only, not all of them. The table lists over 30,000 clones, around nine tenths of them singletons, with about 63% in the top ten. Sequencing was performed on peripheral blood. These receptors were obtained from a man between 65 and 79 years old with acute or convalescent COVID-19. CDR3s include the opening cysteine and the closing phenylalanine or tryptophan. The D gene is left open where the match is weak. Size is stated for part of the rows, as once, few or many counts, or as a class when the clone is expanded.

D gene	clone size	V gene	J gene	CDR3 protein	CDR3 DNA
TRBD2	.	TRBV11-2	TRBJ2-1	CASSWGGGTSGYNEQFF	TGTGCCAGCAGCTGGGGTGGGGGGACTAGCGGGTACAATGAGCAGTTCTTC
.	.	TRBV30	TRBJ1-2	CAWKGRLDGGYTF	TGTGCCTGGAAGGGGCGACTCGATGGTGGCTACACCTTC
TRBD1	.	TRBV2	TRBJ1-5	CASNRGNDQPQHF	TGTGCCAGCAACAGGGGAAACGATCAGCCCCAGCATTTT
.	.	TRBV5-1	TRBJ2-3	CASSFGGGGTDTQYF	TGCGCCAGCAGCTTCGGGGGAGGCGGGACAGATACGCAGTATTTT
.	.	TRBV7-3	TRBJ2-7	CASSLQPASSYEQYF	TGTGCCAGCAGCCTACAGCCGGCGAGCTCCTACGAGCAGTACTTC
.	.	TRBV5-1	TRBJ1-6	CASSNGGVDSPLHF	TGCGCCAGCAGCAATGGGGGGGTTGATTCACCCCTCCACTTT
TRBD1	.	TRBV6-5	TRBJ1-1	CASSQTGGTEAFF	TGTGCCAGCAGTCAAACAGGGGGCACTGAAGCTTTCTTT
TRBD2	.	TRBV29-1	TRBJ2-5	CSVEDPAGGPTGETQYF	TGCAGCGTTGAAGATCCAGCGGGGGGGCCTACCGGAGAGACCCAGTACTTC
.	.	TRBV7-3	TRBJ2-5	CASSRTDRGSETQYF	TGTGCCAGCTCTCGGACAGACCGTGGATCAGAGACCCAGTACTTC
.	.	TRBV7-2	TRBJ2-7	CASSFGQYYEQYF	TGTGCCAGCAGCTTCGGACAGTACTACGAGCAGTACTTC
.	.	TRBV7-2	TRBJ1-6	CASRPPGGYSPLHF	TGTGCCAGCAGACCCCCGGGGGGATATTCACCCCTCCACTTT
.	few	TRBV7-2	TRBJ1-6	CASSLGKAGSPLHF	TGTGCCAGCAGCTTAGGCAAGGCAGGTTCACCCCTCCACTTT
.	.	TRBV7-9	TRBJ2-5	CASSLSGRREETQYF	TGTGCCAGCAGCTTATCAGGCAGGAGGGAAGAGACCCAGTACTTC
TRBD2	.	TRBV13	TRBJ2-3	CASSHRGGSEWISTDTQYF	TGTGCCAGCAGCCACCGGGGGGGTAGCGAATGGATTAGCACAGATACGCAGTATTTT
TRBD1	.	TRBV30	TRBJ2-7	CAWSTGTGRLEQYF	TGTGCCTGGAGCACCGGGACAGGGAGGCTCGAGCAGTACTTC
TRBD2	.	TRBV14	TRBJ2-1	CAGSQGYSGSHGEQFF	TGTGCCGGCAGCCAAGGGTACAGCGGGAGCCACGGTGAGCAGTTCTTC
TRBD1	.	TRBV5-1	TRBJ1-2	CASSWRTGEPVANYGYTF	TGCGCCAGCAGCTGGAGGACAGGGGAGCCAGTAGCTAACTATGGCTACACCTTC
TRBD2	.	TRBV11-3	TRBJ2-7	CASSPGIGRAAGYEQYF	TGTGCCAGCAGCCCGGGCATCGGGAGGGCCGCGGGCTACGAGCAGTACTTC
.	few	TRBV19	TRBJ1-2	CASSPSLPGTSYGYTF	TGTGCCAGTTCCCCGAGCCTTCCGGGCACTAGCTATGGCTACACCTTC
.	.	TRBV19	TRBJ1-1	CASGWPNTEAFF	TGTGCCAGCGGGTGGCCGAACACTGAAGCTTTCTTT
.	.	TRBV18	TRBJ1-5	CASSQLGQNQPQHF	TGTGCCAGCTCACAACTTGGACAGAATCAGCCCCAGCATTTT
.	few	TRBV4-3	TRBJ2-1	CASSQTTGTHWGNEQFF	TGCGCCAGCAGCCAAACCACCGGGACTCATTGGGGGAATGAGCAGTTCTTC
.	.	TRBV27	TRBJ1-5	CASSLNGQGYQPQHF	TGTGCCAGCAGTTTAAACGGGCAGGGCTATCAGCCCCAGCATTTT
TRBD1	.	TRBV6-5	TRBJ1-4	CASSSLPGGKLFF	TGTGCCAGCAGTTCGCTTCCAGGGGGAAAACTGTTTTTT
TRBD2	.	TRBV6-5	TRBJ2-3	CASRLAGGDTQYF	TGTGCCAGCCGACTAGCGGGGGGAGATACGCAGTATTTT
TRBD2	.	TRBV5-5	TRBJ2-3	CASSPNFGAGVTDTQYF	TGTGCCAGCAGCCCAAACTTTGGAGCGGGAGTGACAGATACGCAGTATTTT
TRBD2	.	TRBV5-4	TRBJ2-3	CASSGEGSTDTQYF	TGTGCCAGCAGCGGGGAGGGAAGCACAGATACGCAGTATTTT
.	.	TRBV10-3	TRBJ1-3	CAISGSQGSNTIYF	TGTGCCATCAGTGGGTCCCAGGGTAGCAACACCATATATTTT
TRBD2	.	TRBV11-3	TRBJ2-1	CASSLGTSGYNEQFF	TGTGCCAGCAGCCTCGGGACTAGCGGATACAATGAGCAGTTCTTC
TRBD1	.	TRBV6-5	TRBJ1-1	CANSYRGDTEAFF	TGTGCCAATTCTTACAGGGGCGACACTGAAGCTTTCTTT
.	.	TRBV5-1	TRBJ2-3	CASSDTGTDTQYF	TGCGCCAGCAGCGACACAGGCACAGATACGCAGTATTTT
TRBD1	.	TRBV2	TRBJ2-7	CASRGQAYEQYF	TGTGCCAGCAGGGGACAGGCCTACGAGCAGTACTTC
TRBD2	.	TRBV6-1	TRBJ2-2	CASSSSGRGTGELFF	TGTGCCAGCAGTTCTAGCGGGAGGGGCACCGGGGAGCTGTTTTTT
.	.	TRBV7-9	TRBJ2-5	CASRSSSYGGETQYF	TGTGCCAGCAGATCCAGCTCCTACGGCGGGGAGACCCAGTACTTC
TRBD2	.	TRBV10-3	TRBJ2-3	CAISKTSGGEADTQYF	TGTGCCATCAGTAAGACTAGCGGGGGAGAAGCGGATACGCAGTATTTT
.	.	TRBV6-5	TRBJ1-4	CASSYSARGEKLFF	TGTGCCAGCAGTTACTCAGCCAGGGGAGAAAAACTGTTTTTT
.	.	TRBV28	TRBJ2-1	CASSLGGGGMNEQFF	TGTGCCAGCAGTTTGGGTGGCGGTGGTATGAATGAGCAGTTCTTC
.	.	TRBV6-4	TRBJ1-2	CASRPSGTSNYGYTF	TGTGCCAGCAGACCTTCCGGGACATCTAACTATGGCTACACCTTC
.	.	TRBV6-2/TRBV6-3	TRBJ1-2	CASSYGLPYGYTF	TGTGCCAGCAGTTACGGACTCCCCTATGGCTACACCTTC
TRBD1	once	TRBV18	TRBJ2-1	CASSLTGGSKNEQFF	TGTGCCAGCTCACTAACAGGGGGTAGTAAAAATGAGCAGTTCTTC
.	once	TRBV10-3	TRBJ1-2	CATRDIVGYGYTF	TGTGCCACCCGGGACATCGTTGGCTATGGCTACACCTTC
.	.	TRBV6-5	TRBJ2-7	CASSMAVAYEQYF	TGTGCCAGCAGCATGGCGGTAGCCTACGAGCAGTACTTC
.	once	TRBV7-9	TRBJ1-1	CASSLAWGGGRANTEAFF	TGTGCCAGCAGCTTAGCCTGGGGGGGTGGCCGAGCGAACACTGAAGCTTTCTTT
.	once	TRBV18	TRBJ1-6	CASSPSDNSPLHF	TGTGCCAGCTCACCATCAGATAATTCACCCCTCCACTTT
TRBD2	.	TRBV27	TRBJ2-7	CASSALNGGGEQYF	TGTGCCAGCAGTGCCCTCAATGGGGGGGGCGAGCAGTACTTC
TRBD1	.	TRBV6-4	TRBJ1-6	CASSAQGNGDSPLHF	TGTGCCAGCAGTGCACAGGGGAACGGGGATTCACCCCTCCACTTT